This is a list of T cell receptor beta chains from one sample in a study of cytotoxic CD8 clonotypes in ibrutinib-treated CLL. Here immunoSEQ multiplex PCR was the method, and the copy in TCRdb shows in-frame clones only, minus some. The sample has about 150,000 clones; about 79% are singletons. The material was PBMCs, obtained after 12 months of ibrutinib treatment. All receptors come from a human donor with chronic lymphocytic leukemia. Both conserved end residues are part of each CDR3. Each record gives: V gene, D gene, J gene, clone size, CDR3 DNA, CDR3 protein. A D gene is named only where the DNA matches it firmly. Only part of the rows carry a size: once, few, many, or a class if the clone is expanded.

TRBV19	-	TRBJ1-5	few	TGTGCCAGTAGTATTCAACAGCAGGGACTCTACAATCAGCCCCAGCATTTT	CASSIQQQGLYNQPQHF
TRBV15	-	TRBJ2-7	-	TGTGCCACCAGCAGAAATGAGGGGTACGAGCAGTACTTC	CATSRNEGYEQYF
TRBV11-2	TRBD2	TRBJ2-7	-	TGTGCCAGCAGCTTAGGACTAGCGGGCTACGAGCAGTACTTC	CASSLGLAGYEQYF
TRBV4-3	TRBD2	TRBJ2-2	-	TGCGCCAGCAGCAAGGGACTACACACCGGGGAGCTGTTTTTT	CASSKGLHTGELFF
TRBV2	-	TRBJ2-1	-	TGTGCCAGCAGTGGTGTGGGATTCCTGGGGGATGAGCAGTTCTTC	CASSGVGFLGDEQFF
TRBV29-1	TRBD2	TRBJ2-1	-	TGCAGCGCGAGGACTAGCGGGAATTCTTATTCCTTCTTC	CSARTSGNSYSFF
TRBV7-2	-	TRBJ1-5	-	TGTGCCAGCAGCTTAGGGCTCCCCGGAAACAATCAGCCCCAGCATTTT	CASSLGLPGNNQPQHF
TRBV7-2	-	TRBJ1-2	once	TGTGCCAGCAGCTTAGACCACAGCTATGGCTACACCTTC	CASSLDHSYGYTF
TRBV7-9	TRBD2	TRBJ2-7	-	TGTGCCAGCAGCTTAGGCGCTAGCGGGAGCGTTAGCTCCTACGAGCAGTACTTC	CASSLGASGSVSSYEQYF
TRBV5-1	-	TRBJ2-1	once	TGCGCCAGCAGGCGCGGGAATCAGAATGAGCAGTTCTTC	CASRRGNQNEQFF
TRBV29-1	-	TRBJ2-5	-	TGCAGCGTTGAAGGGTCAGGACAAGAGACCCAGTACTTC	CSVEGSGQETQYF
TRBV10-3	-	TRBJ1-1	-	TGTGCCATCAGTGACTCCGGACACATCACTGAAGCTTTCTTT	CAISDSGHITEAFF
TRBV4-3	TRBD1	TRBJ2-3	-	TGCGCCAGCAGCCGAGGGGGCAGGGGGCGCCTCACGAATACGCAGTATTTT	CASSRGGRGRLTNTQYF
TRBV9	-	TRBJ2-3	-	TGTGCCAGCAGCCCCTTCAGTGCAGATACGCAGTATTTT	CASSPFSADTQYF
TRBV13	TRBD1	TRBJ2-7	-	TGTGCCAGCAGCTTCCGAGGGACAGGGGGCGGTTACGAGCAGTACTTC	CASSFRGTGGGYEQYF
TRBV7-2	-	TRBJ2-4	-	TGTGCCAGCAGGCCAACCGAAAACATTCAGTACTTC	CASRPTENIQYF
TRBV5-4	TRBD2	TRBJ2-7	once	TGTGCCAGCAGTTACAGCGGGAGGGGGACCTACGAGCAGTACTTC	CASSYSGRGTYEQYF
TRBV13	-	TRBJ2-2	-	TGTGCCAGCAGCTCCCCGGGGCTAGTTACCGGGGAGCTGTTTTTT	CASSSPGLVTGELFF
TRBV10-3	TRBD2	TRBJ2-5	once	TGTGCCATCAGGCCAACTAGCGGGAGGGAGGGGCAAGAGACCCAGTACTTC	CAIRPTSGREGQETQYF
TRBV5-4	TRBD1	TRBJ1-4	-	TGTGCCAGCAGCTTGGACGGGACAGCTAATGAAAAACTGTTTTTT	CASSLDGTANEKLFF
TRBV4-3	-	TRBJ1-6	-	TGCGCCAGCAGCCAAGTTCTAAGTTGGAGCTCCTATAATTCACCCCTCCACTTT	CASSQVLSWSSYNSPLHF
TRBV9	-	TRBJ2-3	-	TGTGCCAGCAACCGGGACCCTAGGGATACGCAGTATTTT	CASNRDPRDTQYF
TRBV12-5	-	TRBJ2-1	-	TGTGCTAGTGGTTTCCGGGGCGAGCAGTTCTTC	CASGFRGEQFF
TRBV30	-	TRBJ2-3	few	TGTGCCTGGAGTGCGGGTAATACGCAGTATTTT	CAWSAGNTQYF
TRBV5-1	-	TRBJ2-5	-	TGCGCCAGCAGCTTGGGGCAGGGAAATGGGGAGACCCAGTACTTC	CASSLGQGNGETQYF
TRBV19	-	TRBJ1-2	-	TGTGCCAGTAGTATTCAGATTACTAACTATGGCTACACCTTC	CASSIQITNYGYTF
TRBV7-9	-	TRBJ2-1	few	TGTGCCAGCACAAACCCAGGCGAGGGTTATGAGCAGTTCTTC	CASTNPGEGYEQFF
TRBV7-2	-	TRBJ2-7	-	TGTGCCAGCAGCTTAGGTTTGGACACTCCCTACGAGCAGTACTTC	CASSLGLDTPYEQYF
TRBV30	-	TRBJ2-1	-	TGTGCCTGGAGTGTAACACCTACCTACAATGAGCAGTTCTTC	CAWSVTPTYNEQFF
TRBV7-6	-	TRBJ1-2	-	TGTGCCAGCAGCTTAGCGACTTCGGGACCCTATGGCTACACCTTC	CASSLATSGPYGYTF
TRBV28	-	TRBJ1-5	-	TGTGCCAGCAGGAGGAACAGGGATCGCAATCAGCCCCAGCATTTT	CASRRNRDRNQPQHF
TRBV11-2	TRBD2	TRBJ2-7	-	TGTGCCAGCAGCCCCAACTTAGCGGGTCCCCCCTACGAGCAGTACTTC	CASSPNLAGPPYEQYF
TRBV9	-	TRBJ1-1	-	TGTGCCAGCAGCGTATCATCCGGGAGCACTGAAGCTTTCTTT	CASSVSSGSTEAFF
TRBV2	TRBD1	TRBJ2-1	once	TGTGCCAGCAGCCCTCCGGACAGGGTATTCTACAATGAGCAGTTCTTC	CASSPPDRVFYNEQFF
TRBV5-4	TRBD1	TRBJ1-2	-	TGTGCCAGCAAGGGGACAGGGGGCTCGAACCTTTATGGCTACACCTTC	CASKGTGGSNLYGYTF
TRBV6-6	-	TRBJ1-2	-	TGTGCCAGCAGTTACCTTTCAGGGGCGGAAGGCTACACCTTC	CASSYLSGAEGYTF
TRBV7-6	-	TRBJ2-1	-	TGTGCCAGCAGCCCCCATAGCGGTGGTGAGCAGTTCTTC	CASSPHSGGEQFF
TRBV2	TRBD1	TRBJ1-3	-	TGTGCCAGCAGGGGACAGGGAAACACCATATATTTT	CASRGQGNTIYF
TRBV11-2	-	TRBJ1-1	-	TGTGCCAGCAGCTTAGCTAGTACGGGCACTGAAGCTTTCTTT	CASSLASTGTEAFF
TRBV11-2	TRBD1	TRBJ1-1	-	TGTGCCAGCAGCCCAGGGACAGCCATGAACACTGAAGCTTTCTTT	CASSPGTAMNTEAFF
TRBV7-8	-	TRBJ2-2	-	TGTGCCAGCAGCTTAGCGAGAGGGCAGGGGAGGAACACCGGGGAGCTGTTTTTT	CASSLARGQGRNTGELFF
TRBV18	-	TRBJ2-3	-	TGTGCCAGCTCACCCAACGCAGGGGTGACAGATACGCAGTATTTT	CASSPNAGVTDTQYF
TRBV18	TRBD2	TRBJ2-7	-	TGTGCCAGCTCACCAAGGTTAGCGGGATCCTCCTACGAGCAGTACTTC	CASSPRLAGSSYEQYF
TRBV13	-	TRBJ1-3	few	TGTGCCAGCAACCTTCGCGGGAGAAACACCATATATTTT	CASNLRGRNTIYF
TRBV6-5	-	TRBJ1-2	-	TGTGCCAGCAGTTCAGTCGACTATGGCTACACCTTC	CASSSVDYGYTF
TRBV9	-	TRBJ1-3	once	TGTGCCAGCAGCTTAACAACGAGCGACGGGAACACCATATATTTT	CASSLTTSDGNTIYF
TRBV19	-	TRBJ2-1	many	TGTGCCAGTTCCAGCGTGAACCCCAACAATGAGCAGTTCTTC	CASSSVNPNNEQFF
TRBV5-6	-	TRBJ2-5	once	TGTGCCAGCAAATTTGGACAGCCATGGGGAACTCCCCAGTACTTC	CASKFGQPWGTPQYF
TRBV2	-	TRBJ2-7	few	TGTGCCAGCACGGGCTTCCGGTCCTACGAGCAGTACTTC	CASTGFRSYEQYF
TRBV27	TRBD1	TRBJ2-3	-	TGTGCCAGCAGTTTATACAGGGGGGTGGGTACGCAGTATTTT	CASSLYRGVGTQYF
TRBV7-9	TRBD2	TRBJ2-7	-	TGTGCCAGCAGCCCCGCCGGGGGGGCGGGGGAGCAGTACTTC	CASSPAGGAGEQYF
TRBV6-5	TRBD2	TRBJ2-7	-	TGTGCCAGCAGTTACAGGACTAGCGGGAGCGAGCAGTACTTC	CASSYRTSGSEQYF
TRBV30	-	TRBJ2-7	-	TGTGCCTGGAGTGTACAGGGTTACGAGCAGTACTTC	CAWSVQGYEQYF
TRBV9	-	TRBJ2-3	-	TGTGCCAGCAGCGCCTTGAGGGGGTCCGCAGATACGCAGTATTTT	CASSALRGSADTQYF
TRBV28	TRBD2	TRBJ2-1	-	TGTGCCAGCAGACGAGATCCCCGACTAGCGGGAGCGGGTGAGCAGTTCTTC	CASRRDPRLAGAGEQFF
TRBV9	TRBD2	TRBJ2-1	-	TGTGCCAGCAGCCTTGCCGGACTAGCGGGGTACAATGAGCAGTTCTTC	CASSLAGLAGYNEQFF
TRBV27	TRBD1	TRBJ2-5	-	TGTGCCAGCAGTTGGACAGGGGTCCAAGAGACCCAGTACTTC	CASSWTGVQETQYF
TRBV28	-	TRBJ2-2	few	TGTGCCAGCAGTTTCTCGGCGAGGAACACCGGGGAGCTGTTTTTT	CASSFSARNTGELFF
TRBV28	-	TRBJ1-5	-	TGTGCCAGCGGAAACTATCAGCCCCAGCATTTT	CASGNYQPQHF
TRBV11-1	TRBD1	TRBJ2-7	-	TGTGCCAGCAGCTTAGGGACAGGGTTTCTGGCCTACGAGCAGTACTTC	CASSLGTGFLAYEQYF